The present T cell receptor (beta chain) was sequenced within a study of vaccination effects on CD4 cells after COVID-19. Across the whole study: Two-dose vaccination with either BNT162b2 or mRNA-1273 was given to the participants. The study's findings and limits: The study had few convalescent patients and no early post-infection timepoints.

Trimming removed 3 bases from V and 1 base from J, with 11 bases in between. This CDR3 has 14 residues. CDR1 SQVTM and CDR2 ANQGSEA come from the germline V gene. Points on this clone: The antigen remains unidentified.

Sequencing in the ViraFEST assay came after antigen-specific CD4+ T cells had been expanded with viral peptide pools, which were used to stimulate PBMC. The culture ran for nine to eleven days, and then CD4+ T cells were isolated. Negative nucleocapsid antibody tests before and after vaccination confirmed no previous SARS-CoV-2 infection. Produced via immunoSEQ multiplex PCR; TCRdb's table is partial and in-frame only. The sample lists 55,000 or so clones, more than 60% occurring once. This sequence joins TRBV29-1 and TRBJ2-3; no firm D call. Sequenced here: CD4+ T cells from PBMCs cultured with SARS-CoV-2 spike peptides, sampled before COVID-19 vaccination. The TCR was taken from a human donor who received a COVID-19 vaccine. CDR3: CSVDRPQGTDTQYF. The CDR3 DNA reads as TGCAGCGTTGACCGTCCCCAGGGCACAGATACGCAGTATTTT.